These 29 T cell receptor beta chains were sequenced from one sample in a study of cytomegalovirus exposure and HLA in healthy donors. This PCR relied on a set of 60 Vbeta primers and 13 Jbeta primers. Using immunoSEQ multiplex PCR, the repertoire was profiled, and TCRdb retains in-frame clones only, with some absent. The data hold a few hundred thousand clones, with about 80% observed a single time. The sequenced material came from PBMCs. The origin of the receptors is a woman aged 55-70 years in good health and CMV-seropositive.

The chain employs TRBV2 and TRBJ1-1; tentative D call: TRBD1 (5 bases). V lost 4 bases and J 4 bases, leaving 13 bases between the germline ends. The germline V gene has CDR1 SNHLY and CDR2 FYNNEI. The CDR3 runs to 14 residues. The CDR3 region has the DNA TGTGCCAGCAGTGCGACCAGGGAGGGCACTGAAGCTTTCTTT. Translating gives CASSATREGTEAFF.

The chain couples TRBV6-7 to TRBJ2-3; maybe TRBD2 (6 bases). TRBV6-7 falls under the ORF class, with uncertain function. The CDR3 spans 16 residues. The V end was cut by 8 bases, the J end by 3 bases, with 21 bases between. The CDR3 DNA is TGTGCCAGCCGGGGGTCAGAAGGGCAAGCAACAGATACGCAGTATTTT. This encodes CASRGSEGQATDTQYF.

The V call is TRBV5-1, the J call TRBJ2-3; 9 nucleotides align to TRBD2. Germline V gene lookup returns CDR1 SGHRS and CDR2 YFSETQ. After removal of 1 base from V and 6 bases from J, the junction contained 9 bases not matched to a gene. The CDR3 extends over 16 amino acids. In nucleotides, the CDR3 is TGCGCCAGCAGCTTGATGGCGGGAGGGCCATCTGATACGCAGTATTTT. Amino acid sequence: CASSLMAGGPSDTQYF.

The gene calls are TRBV11-2 and TRBJ2-1; 9 bases are a match to TRBD1. After removal of 5 bases from V and 4 bases from J, the junction contained 6 bases not matched to a gene. This CDR3 spans 15 amino acids. Germline V gene lookup returns CDR1 SGHAT and CDR2 FQNNGV. CDR3 protein: CASSQGQGNYNEQFF. The CDR3 DNA reads as TGTGCCAGCAGCCAGGGACAGGGCAATTACAATGAGCAGTTCTTC.

The V call is TRBV5-1, the J call TRBJ2-5, with 9 bases identical to TRBD2. The CDR3 is 14 residues long. V shed 5 bases and J 5 bases; nucleotides not matched to a gene: 7. Germline-derived CDR1 and CDR2 are SGHRS and YFSETQ. The DNA for the CDR3 is TGCGCCAGCAGGAGGGGACTAGCCTTGGAGACCCAGTACTTC. Encoded protein: CASRRGLALETQYF.

The chain has TRBV4-2 and TRBJ2-7, with a possible D match to TRBD2 (6 bases). The CDR3 contains 14 residues. Looked up from germline, CDR1 is LGHNA and CDR2 is YNFKEQ. V dropped 1 base and J dropped 1 base, with 8 bases sitting between them. The CDR3 loop is CASSQAEGSYEQYF. The CDR3 nucleotides are TGTGCCAGCAGCCAAGCGGAGGGATCCTACGAGCAGTACTTC.

This chain uses TRBV7-9 with TRBJ2-1; TRBD1 agrees at 7 bases. This CDR3 comprises 15 residues. Germline trimming cut 1 base from V and 6 bases from J; bases unmatched to any gene: 6. The germline CDR1 and CDR2 sequences are SEHNR and FQNEAQ (reference sequence). This CDR3 reads CASSLERQGVNEQFF. The CDR3 DNA reads as TGTGCCAGCAGCTTAGAGAGACAGGGTGTCAATGAGCAGTTCTTC.

This clone has just a few counts. The V and J genes are TRBV29-1 and TRBJ1-5; no firm D call. The ends were cut back, 1 base at V and 6 bases at J, with 10 bases in the middle. The germline V gene encodes CDR1 SQVTM and CDR2 ANQGSEA. The CDR3 spans 13 residues. CDR3 sequence (DNA): TGCAGCGTTGAAGGGCAGGTCGGTCAGCCCCAGCATTTT. Translated: CSVEGQVGQPQHF. Drawing the rest from reference TRBV29-1 and TRBJ1-5, the complete variable domain is SAVISQKPSRDICQRGTSLTIQCQVDSQVTMMFWYRQQPGQSLTLIATANQGSEATYESGFVIDKFPISRPNLTFSTLTVSNMSPEDSSIYLCSVEGQVGQPQHFGDGTRLSIL.

The genes are TRBV5-1 and TRBJ2-2; D is undetermined. Trimming stripped 6 bases from V and 3 bases from J, with 3 bases between. This CDR3 region has 11 residues. Germline V CDR1 and CDR2: SGHRS, YFSETQ. Here the CDR3 reads CASTYTGELFF. DNA of the CDR3: TGCGCCAGCACCTACACCGGGGAGCTGTTTTTT.

CDR3 sequence: CASSPSPTGETQYF. CDR3 in DNA: TGTGCCAGCTCACCAAGCCCAACAGGGGAGACCCAGTACTTC. This rearrangement joins TRBV18 to TRBJ2-5; tentative D call: TRBD1 (6 bases). CDR3 length: 14 amino acids. From germline, CDR1 is KGHSH and CDR2 LQKENI. The V end was cut by 2 bases, the J end by 5 bases, with 12 bases between. The full variable domain, with the rest looked up from reference TRBV18 and TRBJ2-5, is NAGVMQNPRHLVRRRGQEARLRCSPMKGHSHVYWYRQLPEEGLKFMVYLQKENIIDESGMPKERFSAEFPKEGPSILRIQQVVRGDSAAYFCASSPSPTGETQYFGPGTRLLVL.

V usage is TRBV28 and J usage is TRBJ1-5; 7 bases are a match to TRBD1. Losses at the gene ends were 2 bases for V and 1 base for J; bases not matched to a gene: 2. The length of the CDR3 is 15 residues. Germline assignment: CDR1 MDHEN and CDR2 SYDVKM. The DNA of the CDR3 is TGTGCCAGCAGTTTAGACAGGGCGAGCAATCAGCCCCAGCATTTT. It is translated as CASSLDRASNQPQHF.

The chain carries TRBV5-4 and TRBJ2-7; 8 nucleotides match TRBD2. The V segment lost 0 bases and the J segment 2 bases; nucleotides outside the gene matches: 7. CDR1 is SGHNT and CDR2 is YYREEE in the germline V gene (reference sequence). The CDR3 is made up of 16 amino acids. The CDR3 here is CASSLVAGTLPYEQYF. The CDR3 nucleotides are TGTGCCAGCAGCTTGGTAGCGGGGACGCTTCCCTACGAGCAGTACTTC.

The chain recombines TRBV9 with TRBJ2-7, with TRBD1 matching 7 bases. J gave up 2 bases and V 7 bases, and 9 bases lay outside the gene matches. The CDR3 consists of 14 residues. Germline V gives CDR1 SGDLS, CDR2 YYNGEE. The CDR3 DNA is TGTGCCAGCGGGCCGGGACAGCTTACCTACGAGCAGTACTTC. It codes for CASGPGQLTYEQYF.

The rearrangement links TRBV18 to TRBJ1-1; maybe TRBD1 (5 bases). Trimming removed 4 bases from V and 6 bases from J, with 15 bases in between. CDR1 KGHSH and CDR2 LQKENI come from the germline V gene. There are 14 residues in the CDR3. The CDR3 DNA sequence: TGTGCCAGCTCACTCGTAGACAGACGGGCTGAAGCTTTCTTT. Protein: CASSLVDRRAEAFF.

The chain is built from TRBV19 and TRBJ1-1; D perhaps matches TRBD1 (5 bases). CDR1 and CDR2 (germline): LNHDA, SQIVND (reference sequence). The CDR3 runs 14 residues. Trimming took off 5 bases at V and 5 bases at J, with 15 bases between the two ends. CDR3 sequence reads: CASSGRDRGTEAFF. As DNA, the CDR3 is TGTGCCAGTAGTGGACGGGACCGGGGGACTGAAGCTTTCTTT.

This chain uses TRBV2 with TRBJ2-6, with a tentative D call TRBD2 (5 bases). This CDR3 contains 15 residues. Trimming stripped 10 bases from V and 4 bases from J, with 17 bases between. CDR1 SNHLY and CDR2 FYNNEI come from the germline V gene. CDR3 in DNA: TGTGCCACCTCCCGGGAATGGGGAGGGGCCAACGTCCTGACTTTC. It yields the protein CATSREWGGANVLTF. Filled out from reference TRBV2 and TRBJ2-6, the complete variable domain reads EPEVTQTPSHQVTQMGQEVILRCVPISNHLYFYWYRQILGQKVEFLVSFYNNEISEKSEIFDDQFSVERPDGSNFTLKIRSTKLEDSAMYFCATSREWGGANVLTFGAGSRLTVL.

The chain employs TRBV6-6 and TRBJ2-7; TRBD2 aligns across 7 bases. CDR1 and CDR2 from the germline V gene are MNHNY and SVGAGI (reference sequence). The junction had 9 bases not matched to a gene; V was cut back by 6 bases and J by 4 bases. This CDR3 comprises 14 residues. CDR3 loop: CASSNPASGYEQYF. The CDR3, as DNA: TGTGCCAGCAGCAATCCGGCTAGCGGTTACGAGCAGTACTTC.

This sequence joins TRBV4-1 and TRBJ2-1; D gene ambiguous. V dropped 0 bases and J dropped 8 bases, with 8 bases sitting between them. CDR3 length: 13 residues. Looked up from germline, CDR1 is MGHRA and CDR2 is YSYEKL. CDR3 sequence reads: CASSQELGDEQFF. CDR3 in DNA: TGCGCCAGCAGCCAAGAGCTAGGCGATGAGCAGTTCTTC.

The chain uses TRBV4-1 and TRBJ1-2; 9 nucleotides align to TRBD1. The CDR3 sequence is 14 residues long. V was pared by 5 bases and J by 8 bases, with 9 bases of the junction left unmatched. The germline CDR1 and CDR2 sequences are MGHRA and YSYEKL. CDR3 in amino acids: CASSSLTGGKGYTF. The CDR3 DNA sequence: TGCGCCAGCAGCTCCCTGACAGGGGGTAAAGGCTACACCTTC.

This rearrangement joins TRBV28 to TRBJ2-2, with D maybe TRBD1 (6 bases). Looked up from germline, CDR1 is MDHEN and CDR2 is SYDVKM. With 6 bases removed from V and 7 bases from J, the gap between germline ends came to 12 bases. The CDR3 contains 13 residues. CDR3 bases: TGTGCCAGCAGCTCCACAGGGCACGGGGAGCTGTTTTTT. Amino acid sequence: CASSSTGHGELFF.

The V gene is TRBV27, the J gene TRBJ1-1, with 8 positions matching TRBD1. The CDR3 totals 15 residues. Looked up from germline, CDR1 is MNHEY and CDR2 is SMNVEV (reference sequence). Losses at the gene ends were 5 bases for V and 3 bases for J; bases not matched to a gene: 8. CDR3 protein: CASSIRTGRDTEAFF. DNA for the CDR3: TGTGCCAGCAGTATCCGGACAGGGAGGGACACTGAAGCTTTCTTT.

This clone showed up just once. This sequence joins TRBV19 and TRBJ2-7, with 7 nucleotides matching TRBD2. V lost 5 bases to trimming and J lost 6 bases; unmatched junction nucleotides: 7. Germline values: CDR1 LNHDA, CDR2 SQIVND (reference sequence). There are 13 residues in the CDR3. CDR3 loop: CASSWAGAGEQYF. The CDR3 nucleotides are TGTGCCAGTAGTTGGGCGGGAGCAGGCGAGCAGTACTTC.

CDR3 region: CASSQAGGNEQFF. The CDR3 nucleotides read TGCGCCAGCAGCCAAGCCGGCGGCAATGAGCAGTTCTTC. The chain uses TRBV4-1 and TRBJ2-1; D unresolved. Germline values: CDR1 MGHRA, CDR2 YSYEKL. V lost 1 base and J lost 6, with 7 bases in between. This CDR3 is 13 amino acids long.

The chain is built from TRBV19 and TRBJ2-7; 7 positions agree with TRBD1. Germline CDR1 LNHDA, CDR2 SQIVND (reference sequence). V lost 4 bases to trimming and J lost 2 bases; unmatched junction nucleotides: 5. CDR3 length equals 14 residues. CDR3 sequence reads: CASSNRQGAYEQYF. CDR3 DNA sequence: TGTGCCAGTAGTAACCGACAGGGAGCCTACGAGCAGTACTTC.

This clone showed up just once. This rearrangement joins TRBV7-6 to TRBJ2-5, with 12 positions matching TRBD1. The CDR3 extends over 15 amino acids. CDR1 and CDR2 (germline): SGHVS, FNYEAQ. V was pared by 3 bases and J by 5 bases, with 4 bases of the junction left unmatched. The CDR3 DNA reads TGTGCCAGCAGCTTGGGACAGGGGGCGCAGGAGACCCAGTACTTC. This encodes CASSLGQGAQETQYF.

V gene TRBV5-1 combines with J gene TRBJ2-2; 7 bases line up with TRBD2. Germline V CDR1 and CDR2: SGHRS, YFSETQ. The CDR3 has 16 amino acids. J lost 6 bases, V lost 4 bases, and 12 bases had no gene match. The CDR3 DNA is TGCGCCAGCAGCCCGCAGTGGGAGGGCAGGGCCGGGGAGCTGTTTTTT. This sequence encodes CASSPQWEGRAGELFF.

This clone was observed once. This rearrangement joins TRBV19 to TRBJ1-5; perhaps TRBD1 as D (6 bases). Germline V gene data show CDR1 as LNHDA and CDR2 as SQIVND (reference sequence). V lost 9 bases to trimming and J lost 7 bases, with 13 bases between them. The CDR3 contains 12 residues. The CDR3 here is CASWTEGQPQHF. In DNA, the CDR3 is TGTGCCAGCTGGACAGAGGGGCAGCCCCAGCATTTT.

This sequence joins TRBV27 and TRBJ2-5; tentative D call: TRBD1 (6 bases). Germline V gene sequence: CDR1 MNHEY, CDR2 SMNVEV (reference sequence). Deletions cut 0 bases from V and 5 bases from J, with 13 bases between. This CDR3 is built from 15 residues. The chain's CDR3 is CASSLSSTGTETQYF. CDR3 DNA: TGTGCCAGCAGTTTATCATCTACAGGGACGGAGACCCAGTACTTC.

The chain combines TRBV11-2 with TRBJ1-1, with D maybe TRBD1 (5 bases). The V end was cut by 1 base, the J end by 1 base, with 13 bases between. The CDR3 consists of 16 residues. Germline CDR1 is SGHAT and CDR2 is FQNNGV. The DNA of the CDR3 is TGTGCCAGCAGCTTAGGAGGTGGCAGGGCGAACACTGAAGCTTTCTTT. Residues: CASSLGGGRANTEAFF.